This is a list of T cell receptor beta chains from one sample in a study of cytomegalovirus exposure and HLA in healthy donors. The method was immunoSEQ multiplex PCR; TCRdb's version includes in-frame clones alone and lacks a portion of them. The sample lists 150,000 to 200,000 clones; approximately 85% were seen once. The sequencing sample was made of PBMCs. The receptors were gathered from a man in his late teens or twenties in good health and CMV-seropositive. The CDR3 runs from the conserved cysteine through the conserved F or W. The D gene is left open where the match is weak. Size is omitted from some rows. Given values are once, few, many or a class for expanded clones.

>TRBV10-3|TRBJ1-2|TRBD1|NA
CAISAQGGASLSRYTF
TGTGCCATCAGTGCGCAAGGGGGCGCGAGTCTTAGTCGCTACACCTTC
>TRBV4-1|TRBJ2-7|TRBD2|NA
CASSREGSGGPQEQYF
TGCGCCAGCAGCCGCGAGGGGAGCGGGGGGCCTCAAGAGCAGTACTTC
>TRBV5-5|TRBJ1-6|NA|NA
CASSVLQTYNSPLHF
TGTGCCAGCAGCGTCTTACAGACCTATAATTCACCCCTCCACTTT
>TRBV29-1|TRBJ2-7|NA|NA
CSVDYYRDPYEQYF
TGCAGCGTTGATTATTACAGGGACCCCTACGAGCAGTACTTC
>TRBV25-1|TRBJ1-4|NA|once
CASRGRGGREKLFF
TGTGCCAGCCGGGGGCGGGGGGGACGTGAAAAACTGTTTTTT
>TRBV5-4|TRBJ2-3|TRBD2|NA
CASSRRTSGEFDTQYF
TGTGCCAGCAGCCGTCGGACTAGCGGGGAGTTTGATACGCAGTATTTT
>TRBV7-9|TRBJ1-2|NA|NA
CASSLDYYGYTF
TGTGCCAGCAGCTTAGACTACTATGGCTACACCTTC
>TRBV7-9|TRBJ2-7|NA|NA
CASSYQDRRHEQYF
TGTGCCAGCAGTTACCAAGACAGGCGCCACGAGCAGTACTTC
>TRBV2|TRBJ2-7|TRBD1|NA
CAARDSLHYEQYF
TGTGCCGCCAGGGACAGTCTGCACTACGAGCAGTACTTC
>TRBV5-4|TRBJ2-3|NA|few
CASSLSTDTQYF
TGTGCCAGCAGCCTTAGCACAGATACGCAGTATTTT